The 13 T cell receptor beta chains in this list originate from one sample, sequenced in a study of tumor-infiltrating lymphocytes in localized non-small cell lung cancer. Assay: immunoSEQ multiplex PCR; the TCRdb copy retains only in-frame clones and omits some. The sample carries about 21,000 clones, 70% to 80% recorded once. Sequenced input: lung tumor tissue. The receptors come from a human donor with non-small cell lung cancer.

The chain links TRBV30 to TRBJ1-5; D is possibly TRBD1 (5 bases). This CDR3 is 17 amino acids long. In germline, CDR1 is GTSNPN, CDR2 SVGIG (reference sequence). V lost 2 bases, J lost 4 bases, and 21 bases lay in between. CDR3 amino acids: CAWSSPPQGDGNQPQHF. CDR3 nucleotides: TGTGCCTGGAGTTCCCCGCCCCAGGGTGATGGGAATCAGCCCCAGCATTTT.

The chain has TRBV5-6 and TRBJ2-2; D gene ambiguous. The CDR3 length is 15 residues. With 1 base removed from V and 0 bases from J, the gap between germline ends came to 7 bases. In germline, CDR1 is SGHDT, CDR2 YYEEEE. The CDR3 DNA reads TGTGCCAGCAGCTTGATCAAGACGAACACCGGGGAGCTGTTTTTT. Protein sequence: CASSLIKTNTGELFF. Based on the CDR3 plus reference TRBV5-6 and TRBJ2-2, the full variable domain is DAGVTQSPTHLIKTRGQQVTLRCSPKSGHDTVSWYQQALGQGPQFIFQYYEEEERQRGNFPDRFSGHQFPNYSSELNVNALLLGDSALYLCASSLIKTNTGELFFGEGSRLTVL.

This clone was detected only once. The chain is built from TRBV11-2 and TRBJ2-5; D might be TRBD2 (6 bases). From germline, CDR1 is SGHAT and CDR2 FQNNGV. There are 19 residues in the CDR3. V shed 1 base and J shed 5 bases, with 26 bases lying between them. In DNA form, the CDR3 reads TGTGCCAGCAGCTTAGGTGGTGGGGGGTTCCTGGGGCAAATCGAGACCCAGTACTTC. Translated: CASSLGGGGFLGQIETQYF.

The CDR3 is CASSDSGPQHF. The CDR3 DNA reads as TGTGCCAGCAGCGACAGCGGGCCCCAGCATTTT. The V call is TRBV6-1, the J call TRBJ1-5; the D gene is possibly TRBD1 (5 bases). Per germline, CDR1 MNHNS and CDR2 SASEGT. V lost 6 bases and J lost 9, with 9 bases in between. There are 11 residues in the CDR3.

The V gene is TRBV7-9, the J gene TRBJ2-1; the match to TRBD1 covers 7 bases. This CDR3 has 14 amino acids. The V and J ends lost 4 bases and 10 bases, in that order; junction bases with no gene match: 10. From germline, CDR1 is SEHNR and CDR2 FQNEAQ (reference sequence). In nucleotides, the CDR3 is TGTGCCAGCAGCTCTCAAGGACAGGCCGCCGAGCAGTTCTTC. It encodes CASSSQGQAAEQFF. Full variable domain (outside the CDR3, taken from reference TRBV7-9 and TRBJ2-1): DTGVSQNPRHKITKRGQNVTFRCDPISEHNRLYWYRQTLGQGPEFLTYFQNEAQLEKSRLLSDRFSAERPKGSFSTLEIQRTEQGDSAMYLCASSSQGQAAEQFFGPGTRLTVL.

This clone occurred a few times. V gene TRBV7-9 combines with J gene TRBJ2-5, with D unresolved. Germline CDR1 reads SEHNR; CDR2 reads FQNEAQ (reference sequence). The ends were cut back, 5 bases at V and 7 bases at J, with 8 bases in the middle. The CDR3 sequence is 11 residues long. The CDR3 region has the DNA TGTGCCAGCAGCGACGCCGTGACCCAGTACTTC. This gives the protein CASSDAVTQYF.

The chain carries TRBV23-1 and TRBJ2-3; TRBD1 is a possible D gene (5 bases). TRBV23-1 is marked as an open reading frame, function uncertain. Trimming took off 0 bases at V and 1 base at J, with 11 bases between the two ends. The CDR3 sequence is 16 residues long. In nucleotides, the CDR3 is TGCGCCAGCAGTCAATCCCGACAGAACCGCACAGATACGCAGTATTTT. This translates into CASSQSRQNRTDTQYF.

The chain uses TRBV7-9 and TRBJ2-7, with D hard to call. The CDR3 consists of 13 residues. CDR1 is SEHNR, CDR2 FQNEAQ, per germline (reference sequence). Trimming removed 1 base at V and 0 bases at J, with 4 bases between. The CDR3 DNA sequence: TGTGCCAGCAGCTTAGTTAGCTCCTACGAGCAGTACTTC. This codes for CASSLVSSYEQYF.

The rearrangement uses TRBV30 and TRBJ2-5; tentative D call: TRBD1 (7 bases). CDR1 and CDR2 (germline): GTSNPN, SVGIG (reference sequence). The CDR3 spans 16 residues. Trimming stripped 2 bases from V and 7 bases from J, with 23 bases between. As DNA, the CDR3 is TGTGCCTGGAGTCAGAACAGGGGAGCGGGCGTGCCGACCCAGTACTTC. This translates into CAWSQNRGAGVPTQYF.

V is TRBV7-2 and J is TRBJ1-5, with D uncertain. Germline V gives CDR1 SGHTA, CDR2 FQGNSA. The CDR3 runs 14 residues. V gave up 4 bases and J gave up 5 bases, with 12 bases separating them. CDR3 DNA sequence: TGTGCCAGCAGCTCCGGGGTGGGTGATCAGCCCCAGCATTTT. Amino acid sequence: CASSSGVGDQPQHF.

The count of this clone is one. The chain has TRBV2 and TRBJ2-5; D ambiguous. This CDR3 is built from 11 residues. V dropped 5 bases and J dropped 5 bases, with 6 bases sitting between them. Per germline, CDR1 SNHLY and CDR2 FYNNEI. The CDR3 reads CASSSEETQYF. CDR3 nucleotides: TGTGCCAGCAGTTCCGAGGAGACCCAGTACTTC. Combining the CDR3 with reference TRBV2 and TRBJ2-5 gives the whole variable domain EPEVTQTPSHQVTQMGQEVILRCVPISNHLYFYWYRQILGQKVEFLVSFYNNEISEKSEIFDDQFSVERPDGSNFTLKIRSTKLEDSAMYFCASSSEETQYFGPGTRLLVL.

The rearrangement joins TRBV10-3 to TRBJ2-7, with 13 nucleotides matching TRBD2. The CDR3 is 16 residues long. CDR1 is ENHRY and CDR2 is SYGVKD in the germline V gene. Germline trimming cut 6 bases from V and 4 bases from J; bases unmatched to any gene: 9. The CDR3 reads CAISPSGTSGKYEQYF. The CDR3 DNA sequence: TGTGCCATCAGCCCTTCCGGGACTAGCGGGAAATACGAGCAGTACTTC.

The V gene is TRBV13, the J gene TRBJ2-5; 7 bases agree with TRBD1. After removal of 4 bases from V and 7 bases from J, the junction contained 9 bases not matched to a gene. Germline V gene data show CDR1 as PRHDT and CDR2 as FYEKMQ (reference sequence). The CDR3 has 14 amino acids. The CDR3 DNA reads as TGTGCCAGCAGCTCCGGACAGGCCCGGGGGACCCAGTACTTC. It encodes CASSSGQARGTQYF.